The 26 T cell receptor beta chains below were found in one sample sequenced in a study of blood T cells in healthy people across ages. A second PCR, run for roughly 6 to 11 cycles, used a sample-barcoded 5' primer plus a J-beta primer mix. TCRdb passed the 5' RACE reads through MiXCR, listing each CDR3 protein once. In the table there are hundreds of thousands of distinct CDR3 sequences, 25% to 30% of which are singletons. Sequenced material: blood. These receptors were obtained from an elderly woman in good health.

There are many counts of this clonotype. The rearrangement joins TRBV2 to TRBJ2-3, with 10 positions matching TRBD1. The CDR3 covers 16 residues. Germline V gene lookup returns CDR1 SNHLY and CDR2 FYNNEI. V gave up 6 bases and J gave up 3 bases; unmatched junction bases: 9. The CDR3 is CASSPGTGAWTDTQYF. The CDR3 region has the DNA TGTGCCAGCAGCCCCGGGACAGGGGCGTGGACAGATACGCAGTATTTT.

The gene calls are TRBV29-1 and TRBJ2-4, with a tentative D call TRBD1 (5 bases). The better agreement between TRBJ2-7 and the DNA end casts doubt on the J call. Germline lookup yields CDR1 SQVTM and CDR2 ANQGSEA. The CDR3 contains 13 residues. The CDR3 coding sequence is TGCAGCGTTGATAGTCAGGGAACCTACGAGCAGTACTTC. As protein: CSVDSQGTYEQYF.

Ten or more counts support this clonotype. The chain joins TRBV2 to TRBJ2-4; D unclear. Per germline, CDR1 SNHLY and CDR2 FYNNEI. Trimming took 8 bases from V and 5 from J, leaving 7 bases between them. The CDR3 loop spans 11 amino acids. CDR3 region: CASGQENIQYF. The CDR3 coding sequence is TGTGCCAGCGGCCAGGAAAACATTCAGTACTTC.

CDR3 sequence (DNA): TGTGCCAGCAGCCTGAGCAGGAAAGGGGCCAACGTCCTGACTTTC. Its protein is CASSLSRKGANVLTF. The V gene is TRBV28, the J gene TRBJ2-6; D gene ambiguous. The CDR3 has 15 residues. Germline lookup yields CDR1 MDHEN and CDR2 SYDVKM. V gave up 6 bases and J gave up 4 bases, with 13 bases separating them. Variable domain in full (rest from reference TRBV28 and TRBJ2-6): DVKVTQSSRYLVKRTGEKVFLECVQDMDHENMFWYRQDPGLGLRLIYFSYDVKMKEKGDIPEGYSVSREKKERFSLILESASTNQTSMYLCASSLSRKGANVLTFGAGSRLTVL.

Of note for this clonotype: Germline and junction disagree at one end, which may indicate a read error. CDR3 DNA: TGTGCCAGCAGCTCTAGACAGGGGCCCACAGATACGCGGTATTTT. This encodes CASSSRQGPTDTRYF. The rearrangement links TRBV7-2 to TRBJ2-3; 8 nucleotides align to TRBD1. The CDR3 contains 15 residues. Germline V gene data show CDR1 as SGHTA and CDR2 as FQGNSA. The full variable domain, rest sourced from reference TRBV7-2 and TRBJ2-3, is GAGVSQSPSNKVTEKGKDVELRCDPISGHTALYWYRQSLGQGLEFLIYFQGNSAPDKSGLPSDRFSAERTGGSVSTLTIQRTQQEDSAVYLCASSSRQGPTDTRYFGPGTRLTVL.

This clonotype was counted ten times or more. The chain combines TRBV6-1 with TRBJ2-7, with D perhaps matching TRBD1 (7 bases). Trimming left V 4 bases short and J 3 bases short, with 13 bases between. This CDR3 contains 14 residues. Germline V gives CDR1 MNHNS, CDR2 SASEGT. The CDR3 nucleotides are TGTGCCAGCAGTGTGACTAGGGACAGCTACGAGCAGTACTTC. Amino acids: CASSVTRDSYEQYF.

This clonotype was observed at least ten times. The V call is TRBV27, the J call TRBJ2-1, with 8 bases that match TRBD1. The CDR3 runs 15 residues. The V gene end was trimmed by 2 bases and the J gene end by 10 bases; junction bases not matched to a gene: 10. Germline V gene sequence: CDR1 MNHEY, CDR2 SMNVEV (reference sequence). The CDR3 protein is CASSLTQGAGGEQFF. In DNA, the CDR3 is TGTGCCAGCAGTTTAACGCAGGGGGCCGGTGGGGAGCAGTTCTTC.

This chain connects TRBV20-1 to TRBJ1-6, with D tentatively TRBD1 (5 bases). This CDR3 comprises 15 residues. Trimming shortened V by 3 bases and J by 6 bases, and 15 bases separated the two germline ends. CDR1 DFQATT and CDR2 SNEGSKA come from the germline V gene (reference sequence). The CDR3 is CSASRTGVANSPLHF. Written as DNA, the CDR3 is TGCAGTGCTAGTCGTACAGGAGTTGCTAATTCACCCCTCCACTTT.

The table lists this clonotype with many counts. This CDR3 is CASSRMTGFVNEQYF. The CDR3 nucleotides are TGTGCCAGCAGCAGGATGACAGGGTTTGTCAACGAGCAGTACTTC. The chain is built from TRBV9 and TRBJ2-7, with TRBD1 matching over 7 bases. Germline trimming cut 4 bases from V and 5 bases from J; bases unmatched to any gene: 12. The CDR3 length is 15 residues. Germline V gives CDR1 SGDLS, CDR2 YYNGEE.

This clonotype occurred a few times. The J gene is TRBJ1-2, the V gene TRBV7-2; TRBD1 might be the D (6 bases). The V gene lost 1 base and the J gene lost 4 bases, with 16 bases spanning the gap. This CDR3 comprises 16 residues. CDR1 is SGHTA, CDR2 FQGNSA, per germline. The CDR3 here is CASSLGGGYRSYGYTF. The CDR3, as DNA: TGTGCCAGCAGCTTAGGAGGGGGATATCGTAGCTATGGCTACACCTTC.

V is TRBV29-1 and J is TRBJ2-7, with 7 positions matching TRBD1. The CDR3 is 14 residues long. In germline, CDR1 is SQVTM, CDR2 ANQGSEA. The junction had 15 bases not matched to a gene; V was cut back by 6 bases and J by 7 bases. The CDR3 is CSVVDRWIYNEQYF. CDR3 nucleotide sequence: TGCAGCGTGGTGGACAGGTGGATCTACAATGAGCAGTACTTC.

The chain carries TRBV5-4 and TRBJ2-1, with TRBD2 matching 16 bases. V dropped 4 bases and J dropped 10; count of bases not matched to a gene: 8. Per germline, CDR1 SGHNT and CDR2 YYREEE (reference sequence). The CDR3 is made up of 16 amino acids. CDR3 loop: CASSPGTSGGAMEQFF. The CDR3 DNA reads as TGTGCCAGCAGCCCCGGGACTAGCGGGGGGGCAATGGAGCAGTTCTTC.

With regard to this clonotype: A much bigger clone sits one base away, suggesting this may be a read error. The chain links TRBV9 to TRBJ1-5; maybe TRBD1 (5 bases). CDR1 SGDLS and CDR2 YYNGEE come from the germline V gene. The CDR3 is made up of 14 amino acids. CDR3 protein: CASSSRDSNQLQHF. CDR3 in DNA: TGTGCCAGCAGCTCCAGGGATAGCAATCAGCTCCAGCATTTT.

The rearrangement joins TRBV3-1 to TRBJ2-5, with 9 bases lining up with TRBD1. V shed 4 bases and J 11 bases; nucleotides not matched to a gene: 14. CDR1 and CDR2 (germline): LGHDT, YNNKEL (reference sequence). The CDR3 is made up of 15 amino acids. CDR3 sequence (DNA): TGTGCCAGCAGCCTCGGGACAGGGACGCACAATGAGCAGTACTTC. Encoded protein: CASSLGTGTHNEQYF.

The gene calls are TRBV12-3 or TRBV12-4 and TRBJ2-6; D not certain. This CDR3 spans 15 amino acids. Trimming took off 6 bases at V and 0 bases at J, with 9 bases between the two ends. The CDR3 nucleotides are TGTGCCAGCAGGTTGGTAGCCTCTGGGGCCAACGTCCTGACTTTC. Protein product: CASRLVASGANVLTF.

The rearrangement joins TRBV5-6 to TRBJ2-1; no firm D call. This CDR3 is 16 amino acids long. V gave up 3 bases and J gave up 0 bases, with 13 bases separating them. CDR1 SGHDT and CDR2 YYEEEE come from the germline V gene. As DNA, the CDR3 is TGTGCCAGCAGCTGGGTGACGGTGAGCTCCTACAATGAGCAGTTCTTC. It yields the protein CASSWVTVSSYNEQFF. Using reference TRBV5-6 and TRBJ2-1 for the parts outside the CDR3, the full variable domain is DAGVTQSPTHLIKTRGQQVTLRCSPKSGHDTVSWYQQALGQGPQFIFQYYEEEERQRGNFPDRFSGHQFPNYSSELNVNALLLGDSALYLCASSWVTVSSYNEQFFGPGTRLTVL.

This clonotype occurred a few times. The chain is built from TRBV12-3 or TRBV12-4 and TRBJ1-2, with D possibly being TRBD1 (5 bases). Trimming took off 6 bases at V and 1 base at J, with 12 bases between the two ends. CDR3 length: 14 amino acids. The CDR3 DNA sequence: TGTGCCAGCAGCCCGGGACGGTTTAACTATGGCTACACCTTC. Protein product: CASSPGRFNYGYTF.

In its sample, this clonotype was seen many times. J is TRBJ1-2 and V is TRBV7-3; no definite D call. V lost 5 bases and J 3 bases, leaving 13 bases between the germline ends. In germline, CDR1 is SGHTA, CDR2 FQGTGA. The CDR3 length is 14 residues. CDR3 in amino acids: CASSPTFGDYGYTF. DNA for the CDR3: TGTGCCAGCAGCCCAACCTTCGGGGACTATGGCTACACCTTC.

The chain uses TRBV5-1 and TRBJ2-5, with 8 bases fitting TRBD2. The CDR3 loop spans 15 amino acids. CDR1 and CDR2 from the germline V gene are SGHRS and YFSETQ. The V and J ends lost 1 base and 4 bases, in that order; junction bases with no gene match: 6. CDR3 amino acids: CASSLSLAGSETQYF. The CDR3 bases are TGCGCCAGCAGCTTGTCGTTAGCGGGATCAGAGACCCAGTACTTC.

This clonotype has a handful of counts. A much larger clone differs by one base, so this may be a read error. The chain is built from TRBV5-1 and TRBJ2-1; tentatively, D is TRBD2 (7 bases). Germline-derived CDR1 and CDR2 are SGHRS and YFSETQ. The length of the CDR3 is 13 residues. CDR3 region: CASGLDRGAEQFF. The CDR3 coding sequence is TGCGCCAGCGGCTTGGACCGGGGGGCTGAGCAGTTCTTC.

This clonotype was detected only a few times. The chain is built from TRBV6-2 or TRBV6-3 and TRBJ1-2; D is ambiguous. Germline V gives CDR1 MNHEY, CDR2 SVGEGT. V lost 6 bases and J 3 bases, leaving 11 bases between the germline ends. This CDR3 contains 13 residues. DNA of the CDR3: TGTGCCAGCAGGCCGAACGGGGACTATGGCTACACCTTC. It yields the protein CASRPNGDYGYTF.

This clonotype has at least ten counts. The chain uses TRBV4-1 and TRBJ1-2, with 7 bases matching TRBD1. Germline CDR1 and CDR2: MGHRA and YSYEKL. V was clipped by 1 base and J by 6 bases; unmatched bases: 8. CDR3 size: 15 residues. The DNA for the CDR3 is TGCGCCAGCAGCCAAGGGGCCACAGGGGTCCATGGCTACACCTTC. Translation: CASSQGATGVHGYTF.

This clonotype was seen many times. This rearrangement joins TRBV7-9 to TRBJ2-3, with 11 nucleotides matching TRBD2. This CDR3 spans 16 amino acids. Germline-derived CDR1 and CDR2 are SEHNR and FQNEAQ (reference sequence). The junction had 6 bases not matched to a gene; V was cut back by 4 bases and J by 3 bases. DNA for the CDR3: TGTGCCAGCAGCTATCTAGCGGGGGGCGAAACAGATACGCAGTATTTT. Amino acid sequence: CASSYLAGGETDTQYF.

Only a few counts were recorded for this clonotype. The chain is built from TRBV30 and TRBJ2-5, with 12 bases lining up with TRBD1. J lost 2 bases, V lost 2 bases, and 3 bases had no gene match. CDR1 is GTSNPN and CDR2 is SVGIG in the germline V gene (reference sequence). CDR3 size: 15 residues. The CDR3 reads CAWSRGQGAQETQYF. The CDR3, as DNA: TGTGCCTGGAGTAGGGGACAGGGGGCTCAAGAGACCCAGTACTTC.

This clonotype was picked up many times. The V and J genes are TRBV5-1 and TRBJ1-2; D is uncertain. CDR3 length: 13 amino acids. V was clipped by 3 bases and J by 4 bases, with 10 bases between them. CDR1 is SGHRS, CDR2 YFSETQ, per germline. The chain's CDR3 is CASSSTLIYGYTF. Written as DNA, the CDR3 is TGCGCCAGCAGCTCCACCCTAATCTATGGCTACACCTTC. The variable domain in full, with the rest retrieved from reference TRBV5-1 and TRBJ1-2, is KAGVTQTPRYLIKTRGQQVTLSCSPISGHRSVSWYQQTPGQGLQFLFEYFSETQRNKGNFPGRFSGRQFSNSRSEMNVSTLELGDSALYLCASSSTLIYGYTFGSGTRLTVV.

Ten or more counts support this clonotype. This chain connects TRBV5-6 to TRBJ2-7; no firm D call. Trimming pared 5 bases from V and 3 bases from J, leaving 9 bases between. Germline loops: CDR1 SGHDT, CDR2 YYEEEE. The CDR3 totals 12 residues. Here the CDR3 reads CASRIRGYEQYF. The CDR3 region has the DNA TGTGCCAGCAGAATCCGAGGCTACGAGCAGTACTTC.